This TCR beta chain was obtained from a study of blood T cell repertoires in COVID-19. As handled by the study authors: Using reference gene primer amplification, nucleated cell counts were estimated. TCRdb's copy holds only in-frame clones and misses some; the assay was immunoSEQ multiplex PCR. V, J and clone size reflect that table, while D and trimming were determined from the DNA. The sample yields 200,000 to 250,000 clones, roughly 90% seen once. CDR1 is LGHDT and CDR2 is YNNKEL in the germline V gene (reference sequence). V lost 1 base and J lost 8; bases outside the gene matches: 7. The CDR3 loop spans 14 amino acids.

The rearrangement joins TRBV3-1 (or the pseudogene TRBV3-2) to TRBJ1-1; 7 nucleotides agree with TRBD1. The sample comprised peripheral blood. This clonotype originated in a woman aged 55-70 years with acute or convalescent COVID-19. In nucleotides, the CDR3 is TGTGCCAGCAGCCAAGCCGGGAGGGGGCGAGAAGCTTTCTTT. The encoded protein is CASSQAGRGREAFF.